These 32 T cell receptor beta chains were all obtained from the same sample, sequenced in a study of blood T cells in healthy people across ages. The use of a sample-barcoded 5' primer and a J-beta primer mix characterized a second PCR of about 7 to 12 cycles. TCRdb processed the 5' RACE reads anew with MiXCR; each CDR3 protein has one entry. The repertoire holds more than 1,000,000 distinct CDR3 sequences, with 20% to 25% as singletons. The same data also contributed to another study, on T cells of mothers and their children.

The specimen was blood. The receptors come from a girl aged 2 to 9 in good health.

The chain joins TRBV28 to TRBJ1-1, with D perhaps matching TRBD1 (5 bases). Trimming cost V 4 bases and J 11 bases, with 23 bases left between them. The CDR3 is 15 amino acids. Germline lookup yields CDR1 MDHEN and CDR2 SYDVKM. The DNA of the CDR3 is TGTGCCAGCAGTTCGCCGGGAGGGGTGGGTACGATGGCTTTCTTT. This translates into CASSSPGGVGTMAFF.

This clonotype was observed a handful of times. The V call is TRBV27, the J call TRBJ1-1; D unresolved. The V end lost 6 bases, the J end lost 2 bases, and 10 bases lay between the germline ends. This CDR3 has 13 residues. Germline CDR1 reads MNHEY; CDR2 reads SMNVEV (reference sequence). The CDR3 DNA is TGTGCCAGCAGCGTGGTGTTCAACACTGAAGCTTTCTTT. Translated, it gives CASSVVFNTEAFF.

CDR3 protein: CASSRPGFEGTQYF. CDR3 nucleotide sequence: TGTGCCAGCAGCCGCCCGGGATTCGAAGGGACCCAGTACTTC. The chain employs TRBV28 and TRBJ2-5, with D possibly matching TRBD2 (5 bases). The germline gives CDR1 MDHEN, CDR2 SYDVKM. V was clipped by 6 bases and J by 7 bases, with 18 bases between them. The CDR3 length is 14 residues.

The chain recombines TRBV11-2 with TRBJ2-3; D remains unclear. V was cut by 3 bases and J by 5 bases, with 9 bases left in between. This CDR3 comprises 13 residues. CDR1 is SGHAT and CDR2 is FQNNGV in the germline V gene. CDR3 nucleotide sequence: TGTGCCAGCAGCTTTAGGGCCCAAGATACGCAGTATTTT. Residues: CASSFRAQDTQYF. Using reference TRBV11-2 and TRBJ2-3 for the parts outside the CDR3, the full variable domain is EAGVAQSPRYKIIEKRQSVAFWCNPISGHATLYWYQQILGQGPKLLIQFQNNGVVDDSQLPKDRFSAERLKGVDSTLKIQPAKLEDSAVYLCASSFRAQDTQYFGPGTRLTVL.

Only a few counts were recorded for this clonotype. V gene TRBV20-1 combines with J gene TRBJ2-5; TRBD2 matches at 8 bases. CDR1 and CDR2 from the germline V gene are DFQATT and SNEGSKA (reference sequence). The CDR3 covers 14 residues. With V trimmed by 6 bases and J by 8 bases, 14 bases remained unmatched. As DNA, the CDR3 is TGCAGTGCCAAAGGGGCGGGAGGCCCTATAACCCAGTACTTC. Translated, it gives CSAKGAGGPITQYF.

The chain employs TRBV20-1 and TRBJ2-4, with D perhaps TRBD2 (5 bases). V dropped 3 bases and J dropped 0 bases, with 9 bases sitting between them. Germline V lookup: CDR1 DFQATT, CDR2 SNEGSKA (reference sequence). This CDR3 has 14 residues. The CDR3 spells CSARDSLAKNIQYF. CDR3 DNA: TGCAGTGCTAGGGACTCTCTAGCCAAAAACATTCAGTACTTC.

This clonotype was detected a few times. The J gene is TRBJ2-7, the V gene TRBV28, with D hard to call. The CDR3 totals 13 residues. Looked up from germline, CDR1 is MDHEN and CDR2 is SYDVKM. V dropped 7 bases and J dropped 3 bases, with 13 bases sitting between them. The DNA of the CDR3 is TGTGCCAGCACCCAATTTCCCAACTACGAGCAGTACTTC. It is translated as CASTQFPNYEQYF.

The rearrangement joins TRBV10-2 to TRBJ1-4, with D tentatively TRBD1 (5 bases). This CDR3 comprises 17 residues. Germline V gene sequence: CDR1 WSHSY, CDR2 SAAADI. The ends were cut back, 3 bases at V and 0 bases at J, with 14 bases in the middle. CDR3 sequence reads: CASSDKGRDATNEKLFF. The CDR3 DNA reads TGCGCCAGCAGTGATAAGGGGAGAGATGCAACTAATGAAAAACTGTTTTTT.

This clonotype has just a few counts. The V gene is TRBV12-3 or TRBV12-4, the J gene TRBJ2-7; D is tentatively TRBD1 or TRBD2 (5 bases each). V was cut by 6 bases and J by 9 bases, with 21 bases left in between. CDR3 length: 14 amino acids. The CDR3 region has the DNA TGTGCCAGCAGCCCGGGACCGACCCCGGACGGGCAGTACTTC. Translation: CASSPGPTPDGQYF.

This clonotype turned up a few times. The genes are TRBV28 and TRBJ2-3; no reliable D call. The CDR3 has 15 residues. V was clipped by 3 bases and J by 2 bases, with 12 bases between them. CDR1 is MDHEN and CDR2 is SYDVKM in the germline V gene. CDR3 region: CASSFRSGITDTQYF. The CDR3 bases are TGTGCCAGCAGTTTTAGGTCAGGAATCACAGATACGCAGTATTTT.

This clonotype was seen more than once but under ten times. This chain joins TRBV6-2 or TRBV6-3 and TRBJ2-6; the D is unclear. The CDR3 has 17 residues. V shed 6 bases and J shed 1 base, with 16 bases lying between them. The germline V gene has CDR1 MNHEY and CDR2 SVGEGT. DNA for the CDR3: TGTGCCAGCAGCCCCGGGTCCTTGGGATCTGGGGCCAACGTCCTGACTTTC. Protein: CASSPGSLGSGANVLTF.

V usage is TRBV6-1 and J usage is TRBJ1-1; D not certain. The CDR3 totals 12 residues. Germline V gene data show CDR1 as MNHNS and CDR2 as SASEGT. V lost 7 bases, J lost 1 base, and 7 bases lay in between. The CDR3 DNA follows: TGTGCCAGCATAAGGTCGAACACTGAAGCTTTCTTT. The encoded protein is CASIRSNTEAFF.

The chain links TRBV7-2 to TRBJ2-5; 8 positions agree with TRBD2. With 5 bases clipped from V and 1 base from J, the junction kept 9 bases outside the gene matches. Germline lookup yields CDR1 SGHTA and CDR2 FQGNSA. CDR3 length: 16 residues. CDR3 sequence reads: CASSLSRGTSQETQYF. CDR3 sequence (DNA): TGTGCCAGCAGCCTCTCCCGGGGGACTAGCCAAGAGACCCAGTACTTC.

V gene TRBV20-1 combines with J gene TRBJ1-1; no firm D call. The CDR3 runs to 12 residues. CDR1 is DFQATT, CDR2 SNEGSKA, per germline (reference sequence). V was pared by 6 bases and J by 0 bases, with 8 bases between. Here the CDR3 DNA reads TGCAGTGCGAGGGCTTTGAACACTGAAGCTTTCTTT. It yields the protein CSARALNTEAFF.

There are a few counts of this clonotype. This chain joins TRBV3-1 and TRBJ2-7; TRBD2 matches 10 bases. This CDR3 comprises 17 residues. J lost 5 bases, V lost 1 base, and 11 bases had no gene match. Germline CDR1 is LGHDT and CDR2 is YNNKEL (reference sequence). CDR3 loop: CASSQVISSGRRDEQYF. The DNA of the CDR3 is TGTGCCAGCAGCCAAGTAATCAGTAGCGGGAGGCGAGACGAGCAGTACTTC.

This chain uses TRBV5-1 with TRBJ1-1; D remains ambiguous. CDR1 SGHRS and CDR2 YFSETQ come from the germline V gene. The CDR3 totals 16 residues. Deletions cut 0 bases from V and 2 bases from J, with 14 bases between. For the CDR3, the DNA is TGCGCCAGCAGCTTGGCGGCAAGTGGATTCAACACTGAAGCTTTCTTT. Its translation: CASSLAASGFNTEAFF.

CDR3 in DNA: TGTGCCAGTAGTAACCCTAGCAATCAGCCCCAGCATTTT. As protein: CASSNPSNQPQHF. The rearrangement links TRBV19 to TRBJ1-5; D not resolved. Germline values: CDR1 LNHDA, CDR2 SQIVND (reference sequence). CDR3 length: 13 residues. V lost 4 bases and J 0 bases, leaving 4 bases between the germline ends.

The chain uses TRBV4-3 and TRBJ1-4; 10 bases align to TRBD1. The CDR3 sequence is 17 residues long. Germline trimming cut 4 bases from V and 3 bases from J; bases unmatched to any gene: 8. Germline CDR1 LGHNA, CDR2 YSLEER. As DNA, the CDR3 is TGCGCCAGCAGCCTGGACAGGGGGGAAGGGGCTAATGAAAAACTGTTTTTT. It specifies CASSLDRGEGANEKLFF.

Only a few counts were recorded for this clonotype. The V and J genes are TRBV29-1 and TRBJ1-4; the D gene is possibly TRBD1 (5 bases). Trimming took 7 bases from V and 5 from J, leaving 14 bases between them. This CDR3 region has 13 residues. In germline, CDR1 is SQVTM, CDR2 ANQGSEA. The CDR3 nucleotides read TGCAGCGCACGACAGAGACTAAATGAAAAACTGTTTTTT. This translates into CSARQRLNEKLFF.

Only a few counts were recorded for this clonotype. The chain links TRBV14 to TRBJ2-7, with TRBD2 identical over 7 bases. The CDR3 runs 15 residues. CDR1 is SGHDN and CDR2 is FVKESK in the germline V gene. The ends lost 3 bases at V and 0 bases at J; junction bases unmatched: 5. The CDR3, as DNA: TGTGCCAGCAGCCATAGACTAGCCCCCTCCTACGAGCAGTACTTC. Amino acid sequence: CASSHRLAPSYEQYF.

This clonotype was seen only a few times. In this CDR3 the conserved last residue, phenylalanine or tryptophan, is missing, so a read error is likely. V is TRBV27 and J is TRBJ1-1; D unresolved. This CDR3 has 13 amino acids. Trimming shortened V by 3 bases and J by 7 bases, and 12 bases separated the two germline ends. CDR1 MNHEY and CDR2 SMNVEV come from the germline V gene (reference sequence). This chain's CDR3 is CASSFVFGVEAFL. The CDR3 bases are TGTGCCAGCAGTTTCGTTTTTGGAGTTGAAGCTTTCCTT.

This clonotype occurred a few times. The chain employs TRBV7-2 and TRBJ2-7; TRBD2 matches 7 bases. Per germline, CDR1 SGHTA and CDR2 FQGNSA. With 1 base clipped from V and 5 bases from J, the junction kept 8 bases outside the gene matches. This CDR3 is built from 15 residues. CDR3: CASSLVGAGFNEQYF. The CDR3 DNA sequence: TGTGCCAGCAGCTTAGTCGGAGCGGGGTTCAACGAGCAGTACTTC.

This clonotype showed up just a few times. V usage is TRBV28 and J usage is TRBJ2-2; D is uncertain. The CDR3 totals 13 residues. CDR1 is MDHEN and CDR2 is SYDVKM in the germline V gene. V shed 8 bases and J shed 4 bases, with 11 bases lying between them. The CDR3 bases are TGTGCCAGCGGAGATGGCAGCACCGGGGAGCTGTTTTTT. Translation gives CASGDGSTGELFF.

This clonotype was counted a few times. This chain connects TRBV7-3 to TRBJ2-4; TRBD2 might be the D (5 bases). The germline gives CDR1 SGHTA, CDR2 FQGTGA. CDR3 size: 17 residues. Trimming cost V 3 bases and J 0 bases, with 15 bases left between them. The CDR3 bases are TGTGCCAGCAGCTTTTCGGGGAGTGGACTAGCCAAAAACATTCAGTACTTC. It codes for CASSFSGSGLAKNIQYF.

This chain joins TRBV4-3 and TRBJ2-7; TRBD1 matches 8 bases. Germline CDR1 and CDR2: LGHNA and YSLEER. This CDR3 has 14 amino acids. V gave up 4 bases and J gave up 0 bases; unmatched junction bases: 2. The CDR3 reads CASSRDRYSYEQYF. Here the CDR3 DNA reads TGCGCCAGCAGCCGGGACAGGTACTCCTACGAGCAGTACTTC.

This clonotype came up a few times. The J gene is TRBJ2-6, the V gene TRBV7-3, with TRBD1 matching 8 bases. Germline V lookup: CDR1 SGHTA, CDR2 FQGTGA. The CDR3 has 16 amino acids. The V segment lost 5 bases and the J segment 3 bases; nucleotides outside the gene matches: 6. CDR3 amino acids: CASSPRTGIGANVLTF. Written as DNA, the CDR3 is TGTGCCAGCAGCCCACGGACAGGGATTGGGGCCAACGTCCTGACTTTC.

This clonotype was counted once. This chain connects TRBV9 to TRBJ2-3; D is ambiguous. Trimming pared 6 bases from V and 6 bases from J, leaving 14 bases between. This CDR3 contains 13 residues. Germline CDR1 reads SGDLS; CDR2 reads YYNGEE. CDR3 loop: CASTRSSADTQYF. The CDR3 coding sequence is TGTGCCAGCACCCGATCTTCGGCGGATACGCAGTATTTT. Drawing the rest from reference TRBV9 and TRBJ2-3, the complete variable domain is DSGVTQTPKHLITATGQRVTLRCSPRSGDLSVYWYQQSLDQGLQFLIQYYNGEERAKGNILERFSAQQFPDLHSELNLSSLELGDSALYFCASTRSSADTQYFGPGTRLTVL.

Only a few counts were recorded for this clonotype. The V gene is TRBV9, the J gene TRBJ2-1, with D possibly matching TRBD1 (5 bases). The germline V gene has CDR1 SGDLS and CDR2 YYNGEE. Deletions cut 4 bases from V and 4 bases from J, with 9 bases between. This CDR3 has 13 amino acids. Here the CDR3 DNA reads TGTGCCAGCAGCACAGACAGTTACAATGAGCAGTTCTTC. It codes for CASSTDSYNEQFF.

The chain has TRBV5-6 and TRBJ2-1; possibly TRBD1 or TRBD2 for D (5 bases each). CDR3 length: 13 amino acids. The germline V gene has CDR1 SGHDT and CDR2 YYEEEE. V was clipped by 4 bases and J by 9 bases, with 14 bases between them. The CDR3: CASSLAEGSEQFF. The DNA of the CDR3 is TGTGCCAGCAGCCTGGCCGAGGGGAGTGAGCAGTTCTTC.

This clonotype was counted between two and nine times. The chain joins TRBV4-2 to TRBJ2-1, with D perhaps matching TRBD2 (6 bases). V lost 0 bases to trimming and J lost 0 bases, with 9 bases between them. The CDR3 runs 16 residues. The germline V gene has CDR1 LGHNA and CDR2 YNFKEQ. The CDR3 spells CASSQDGGSSYNEQFF. The CDR3 nucleotides are TGTGCCAGCAGCCAAGATGGAGGGAGCTCCTACAATGAGCAGTTCTTC.

CDR3 amino acids: CASGLVPIGTEQFF. CDR3 sequence (DNA): TGTGCTAGTGGTTTGGTACCCATTGGCACTGAGCAGTTCTTC. The chain is built from TRBV12-5 and TRBJ2-1; no firm D call. The germline V and J ends were trimmed by 0 bases and 9 bases, with 12 bases remaining between them. Germline assignment: CDR1 LGHNT and CDR2 FRNRAP. The length of the CDR3 is 14 residues.

This clonotype was detected only a few times. The rearrangement links TRBV5-1 to TRBJ2-2, with D perhaps TRBD2 (5 bases). With 7 bases removed from V and 5 bases from J, the gap between germline ends came to 9 bases. This CDR3 contains 12 residues. Germline V gene lookup returns CDR1 SGHRS and CDR2 YFSETQ. The CDR3 nucleotides are TGCGCCAGCGCTGGGGAGACCGGGGAGCTGTTTTTT. Residues: CASAGETGELFF.